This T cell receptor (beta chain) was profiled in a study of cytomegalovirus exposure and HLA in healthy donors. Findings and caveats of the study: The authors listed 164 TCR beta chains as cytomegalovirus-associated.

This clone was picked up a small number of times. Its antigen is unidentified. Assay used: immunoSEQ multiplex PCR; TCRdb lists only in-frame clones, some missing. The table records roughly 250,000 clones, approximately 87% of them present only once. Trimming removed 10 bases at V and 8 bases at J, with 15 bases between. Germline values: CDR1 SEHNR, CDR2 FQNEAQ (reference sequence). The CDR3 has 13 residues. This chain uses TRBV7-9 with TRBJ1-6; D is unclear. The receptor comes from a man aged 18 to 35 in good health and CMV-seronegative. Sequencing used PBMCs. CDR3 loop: CATEPRRDSPLHF. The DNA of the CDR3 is TGTGCCACGGAACCTAGGCGGGATTCACCCCTCCACTTT.